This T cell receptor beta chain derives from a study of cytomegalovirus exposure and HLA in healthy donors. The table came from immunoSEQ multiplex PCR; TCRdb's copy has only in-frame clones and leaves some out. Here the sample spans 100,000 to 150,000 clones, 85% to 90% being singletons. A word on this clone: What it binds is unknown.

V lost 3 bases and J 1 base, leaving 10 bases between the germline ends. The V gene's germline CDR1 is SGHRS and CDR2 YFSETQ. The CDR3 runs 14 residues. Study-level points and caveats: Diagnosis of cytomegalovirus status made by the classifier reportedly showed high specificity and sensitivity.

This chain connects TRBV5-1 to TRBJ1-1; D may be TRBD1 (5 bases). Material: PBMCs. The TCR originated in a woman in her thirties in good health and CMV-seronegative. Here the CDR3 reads CASSYDTGNTEAFF. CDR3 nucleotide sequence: TGCGCCAGCAGCTACGATACAGGGAACACTGAAGCTTTCTTT.